Listed below are T cell receptor beta chains from one sample, sequenced in a study of blood T cell repertoires in COVID-19. Measured with immunoSEQ multiplex PCR; TCRdb has only the in-frame clones, and not every one. Altogether some 74,000 clones are present, around 80% being singletons, with the ten largest covering more than 4.5%. The sequencing input was peripheral blood. Every receptor here comes from a woman aged 80 or over with active or convalescent COVID-19. The conserved cysteine and the conserved F or W are not part of the CDR3 here. Rows may omit the clone size; those that give it use once, few, many or a size class.

clone_size	v_call	j_call	cdr3_length	cdr3_aa
-	TRBV19	TRBJ2-7	13	ASSRTSGISYEQY
-	TRBV30	TRBJ2-7	12	AWTPGTAVYEQY
-	TRBV7-9	TRBJ2-3	14	ASSPEGGRFGGTQY
once	TRBV4-3	TRBJ2-7	15	ASSQNSWGELPYEQY
once	TRBV28	TRBJ1-1	13	ASSFGEVGLTEAF
-	TRBV5-8	TRBJ2-1	15	ASSMRLVIRPYNEQF
few	TRBV7-9	TRBJ1-4	14	ASSPRTDTGREKLF
-	TRBV5-5	TRBJ2-7	13	ASSSNTGGTYEQY
-	TRBV6-6	TRBJ2-7	14	ASSLGPGLAGYEQY
-	TRBV7-2	TRBJ2-7	12	ASSPYGVAYEQY
-	TRBV30	TRBJ1-2	11	AWSTTSMRGYT
-	TRBV11-3	TRBJ2-2	13	ASRPRDKVTGELF
-	TRBV7-8	TRBJ1-5	14	ASSLVLDRGEQPQH
-	TRBV5-4	TRBJ2-5	14	ASSLGTGGDLETQY
-	TRBV2	TRBJ2-7	15	ASARLAGGSGLGEQY
-	TRBV5-1	TRBJ2-5	15	ASSSGLAGGKQETQY
many	TRBV7-8	TRBJ2-7	13	ASSLVRPGMYEQY
once	TRBV2	TRBJ2-5	12	ASRAFRGQETQY
few	TRBV30	TRBJ2-2	12	AWSVQGPTGELF
once	TRBV5-3	TRBJ2-3	13	ARSLVSGCTDTQY
-	TRBV11-2	TRBJ1-2	14	ASSLDERQGAFGYT
-	TRBV7-6	TRBJ2-2	12	ASSRGHSTGELF
-	TRBV12-5	TRBJ2-2	14	ASGLGLAGVIGELF
once	TRBV6-5	TRBJ2-1	12	ASRIALSYNEQF
-	TRBV24-1	TRBJ1-2	16	ATSDFSPGQGNIYGYT
-	TRBV28	TRBJ2-5	19	ASSSYFYRPGLAGGTETQY
-	TRBV2	TRBJ1-1	13	ASRRDRGYNTEAF
-	TRBV7-2	TRBJ2-7	13	ASSLGAGVIYEQY
-	TRBV6-5	TRBJ2-1	12	ASIGVAGNNEQF
-	TRBV18	TRBJ2-5	15	ASSPRAGLAGVETQY
-	TRBV10-3	TRBJ2-1	11	AISESSATDQF
-	TRBV18	TRBJ2-2	14	ASSPPDRDYTGELF
-	TRBV7-6	TRBJ2-2	13	ASKLTGGNTGELF
-	TRBV6-2/TRBV6-3	TRBJ1-5	14	ASSYGQGQGNQPQH
-	TRBV27	TRBJ2-5	12	ASSLTVNQETQY
few	TRBV6-1	TRBJ1-3	14	ASSEAAGDSGNTIY
once	TRBV24-1	TRBJ1-2	12	ATSDFGQNYGYT
once	TRBV9	TRBJ2-7	12	ASSVATGGYEQY
-	TRBV7-2	TRBJ1-2	10	ASSFLQYGYT
-	TRBV5-1	TRBJ2-1	11	ASSLPQGNEQF
-	TRBV25-1	TRBJ1-5	14	ASSERFNRNNQPQH
-	TRBV28	TRBJ1-2	12	ASRPGQTAFGYT
-	TRBV7-9	TRBJ2-3	12	ASSNSRRGDTQY
-	TRBV25-1	TRBJ1-1	11	ASADRDGTEAF
-	TRBV28	TRBJ1-3	11	ASGSLAGNTIY
once	TRBV4-3	TRBJ1-1	14	ASSQELGTPLREAF
once	TRBV6-2/TRBV6-3	TRBJ1-5	14	ASSYPQRTGSQPQH
-	TRBV21-1	TRBJ2-7	12	ASSNGDNSYEQY
-	TRBV18	TRBJ2-3	11	ASSPPGVDTQY
-	TRBV7-2	TRBJ1-2	11	ASSLRGNYGYT
-	TRBV7-2	TRBJ1-5	11	ASSLAGDQPQH
-	TRBV7-3	TRBJ2-1	11	ASSPSGLNEQF
-	TRBV28	TRBJ1-1	11	ASSFIVTGKTF
-	TRBV19	TRBJ1-4	15	ASSIALRRQKYEKLF
-	TRBV28	TRBJ1-4	13	ASSLGTGGQEKLF
-	TRBV27	TRBJ2-5	15	ASSLWASGLQQETQY
few	TRBV6-2/TRBV6-3	TRBJ1-1	12	ASSHPSGQYEAF
-	TRBV14	TRBJ1-2	13	ASSHSQGLAGGYT